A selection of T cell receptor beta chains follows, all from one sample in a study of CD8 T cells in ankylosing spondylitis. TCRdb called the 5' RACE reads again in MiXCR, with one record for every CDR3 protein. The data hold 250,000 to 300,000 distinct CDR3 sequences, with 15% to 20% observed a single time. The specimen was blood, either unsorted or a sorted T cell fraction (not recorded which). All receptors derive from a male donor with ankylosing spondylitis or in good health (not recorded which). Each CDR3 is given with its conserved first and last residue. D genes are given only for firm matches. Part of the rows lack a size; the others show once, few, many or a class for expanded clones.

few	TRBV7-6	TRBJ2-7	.	TGTGCCAGCGGGGTGGCCTACGAGCAGTACTTC	CASGVAYEQYF
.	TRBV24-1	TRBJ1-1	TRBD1	TGTGCCACCAGTCCCATAACAGGGGGCGCCGATAGGAGCACTGAAGCTTTCTTT	CATSPITGGADRSTEAFF
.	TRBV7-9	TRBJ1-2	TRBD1	TGTGCCAGCAGCTTCTCTGTGAGACAGGGCCCAGACTATGGCTACACCTTC	CASSFSVRQGPDYGYTF
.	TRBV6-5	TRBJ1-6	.	TGTGCCAGCAGTTACTCTCCAGATTCACCCCTCCACTTT	CASSYSPDSPLHF
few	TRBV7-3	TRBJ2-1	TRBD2	TGTGCCAGCAGCTTAACGTACCCAATAGCGGGAGGATCCTACAATGAGCAGTTCTTC	CASSLTYPIAGGSYNEQFF
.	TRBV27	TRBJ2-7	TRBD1	TGTGCCAGCAGTTTTGGGACAGGGGTCAACGAGCAGTACTTC	CASSFGTGVNEQYF
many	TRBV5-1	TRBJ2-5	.	TGCGCCAGCAGCGAATATGGGGGACAAGAGACCCAGTACTTC	CASSEYGGQETQYF
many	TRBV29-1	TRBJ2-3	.	TGCAGCGTTGATCATGGCGGGGCTCCTAGCACAGATACGCAGTATTTT	CSVDHGGAPSTDTQYF
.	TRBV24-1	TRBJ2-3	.	TGTGCCACCAGTTCAGGTCTAGAAGGCGTGGATACGCAGTATTTT	CATSSGLEGVDTQYF
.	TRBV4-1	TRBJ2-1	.	TGCGCCAGCAGCCCCCTCCTCTACAATGAGCAGTTCTTC	CASSPLLYNEQFF
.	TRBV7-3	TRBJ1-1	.	TGTGCCAGCAGCTTAACGGGGGAGAGCACTGAAGCTTTCTTT	CASSLTGESTEAFF
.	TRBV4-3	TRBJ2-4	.	TGCGCCAGCAGCCAAGACCCTTCGGGCAGGGTCGGCAAAAACATTCAGTACTTC	CASSQDPSGRVGKNIQYF
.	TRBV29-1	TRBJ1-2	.	TGCAGCGTTGAGCCAAGACAGGCAGATGCTACGGGCTACACCTTC	CSVEPRQADATGYTF
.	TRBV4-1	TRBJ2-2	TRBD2	TGCGCCAGCAGCCAAGATAGGACTAGCGGGTTGAACACCGGGGAGCTGTTTTTT	CASSQDRTSGLNTGELFF
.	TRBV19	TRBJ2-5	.	TGTGCCAGTAGTTGGACTGGAGATTACCAAGAGACCCAGTACTTC	CASSWTGDYQETQYF
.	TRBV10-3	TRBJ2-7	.	TGTGCCACCTCACTAGGCTACGAGCAGTACTTC	CATSLGYEQYF
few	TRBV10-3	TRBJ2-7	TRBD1	TGTGCCATCAGTGAGTGGGACAGGGGGTCCTCCTACGAGCAGTACTTC	CAISEWDRGSSYEQYF
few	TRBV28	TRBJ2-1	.	TGTGCCAGCAGCACAACCCCCCTGGCGGGAAAGTTCTTC	CASSTTPLAGKFF
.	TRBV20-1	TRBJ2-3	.	TGCAGTGTCTGGTCCGCTCGCACAGATACGCAGTATTTT	CSVWSARTDTQYF
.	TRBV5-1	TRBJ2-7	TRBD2	TGCGCCAGCAGGGAGGACCCGGGACTACTCTCCTACGAGCAGTACTTC	CASREDPGLLSYEQYF
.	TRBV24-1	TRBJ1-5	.	TGTGCCACCAGTGATTCCGGTGGCCAGCCCCAGCATTTT	CATSDSGGQPQHF
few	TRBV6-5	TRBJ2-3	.	TGTGCCAGCAGTTACGGAGGATCCCCGGATACGCAGTATTTT	CASSYGGSPDTQYF
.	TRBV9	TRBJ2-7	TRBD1	TGTGCCAGCAGCGTCACAGGGGGCTCCTACGAGCAGTACTTC	CASSVTGGSYEQYF
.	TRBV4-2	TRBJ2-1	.	TGTGCCAGCAGCCAAGAGTTAGGGGCCAGCTCCTACAATGAGCAGTTCTTC	CASSQELGASSYNEQFF
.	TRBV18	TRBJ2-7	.	TGTGCCAGCTCGACCAGAGACGAGCAGTACTTC	CASSTRDEQYF
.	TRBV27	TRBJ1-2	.	TGTGCCAGCAGTCCGGAGGTCGGGATCTATGGCTACACCTTC	CASSPEVGIYGYTF
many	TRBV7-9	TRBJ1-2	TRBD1	TGTGCCAGCAGCCAAGAGCTGACAGGGAACTATGGCTACACCTTC	CASSQELTGNYGYTF
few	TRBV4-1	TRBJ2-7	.	TGCGCCAGCAGCCAAGAACTGCGCTCTTGGTACGAGCAGTACTTC	CASSQELRSWYEQYF
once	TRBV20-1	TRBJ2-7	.	TGCAGTGCTAGAGCCCAGTCAACCTACGAGCAGTACTTC	CSARAQSTYEQYF
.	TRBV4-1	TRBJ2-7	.	TGCGCCAGCAGCCCGGGGCTGGATGCGGTCTACGAGCAGTACTTC	CASSPGLDAVYEQYF
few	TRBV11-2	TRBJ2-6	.	TGTGCCAGCAGCTTGAGTTCCAACGTCCTGACTTTC	CASSLSSNVLTF
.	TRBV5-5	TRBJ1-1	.	TGTGCCAGCAGCCTCAGACCGGGGGCCACCAGCACTGAAGCTTTCTTT	CASSLRPGATSTEAFF
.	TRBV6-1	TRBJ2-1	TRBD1	TGTGCCAGCAGCTTGGAGGACAGGGGATACAATGAGCAGTTCTTC	CASSLEDRGYNEQFF
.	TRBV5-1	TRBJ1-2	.	TGCGCCAGCAGCTCGCCTCGGGACGGCTACTATGGCTACACCTTC	CASSSPRDGYYGYTF
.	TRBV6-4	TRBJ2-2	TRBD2	TGTGCCAGCAGTGAGGCACTAGCGGGAGACGCCACCGGGGAGCTGTTTTTT	CASSEALAGDATGELFF
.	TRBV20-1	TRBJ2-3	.	TGCAGTGCTCACGAGGCAACTAGCACAGATACGCAGTATTTT	CSAHEATSTDTQYF
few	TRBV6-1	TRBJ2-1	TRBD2	TGTGCCAGCAGCCGACTAGCGGGAGTCGGCAATGAGCAGTTCTTC	CASSRLAGVGNEQFF
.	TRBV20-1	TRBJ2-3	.	TGCAGTGCTAATAACGCCCCATCCACAGATGCGCAGTATTTT	CSANNAPSTDAQYF
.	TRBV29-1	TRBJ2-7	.	TGCAGCGTTGAAGGCACTTACGAGCAGTACTTC	CSVEGTYEQYF
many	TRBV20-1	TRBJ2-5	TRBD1	TGCAGTGCTACGACCGGGACAGCTGAAGAGACCCAGTACTTC	CSATTGTAEETQYF
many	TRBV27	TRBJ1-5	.	TGTGCCAGCAGGGCCCGGGGTCAGCCCCAGCATTTT	CASRARGQPQHF
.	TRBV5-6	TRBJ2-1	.	TGTGCCAGCAGCTTTCCTCTCGGGATCGGCTCCTACAATGATCAGTTCTTC	CASSFPLGIGSYNDQFF
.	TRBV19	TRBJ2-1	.	TGTGCCAGTAGTATCTTGAGTGATGAGCAGTTCTTC	CASSILSDEQFF
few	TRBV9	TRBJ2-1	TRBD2	TGTGCCAGCAGCGTAGTCGGGCGGGAGGCCTACAATGAGCAGTTCTTC	CASSVVGREAYNEQFF
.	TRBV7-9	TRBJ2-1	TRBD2	TGTGCCAGCAGCTGGGGACTAGCGGGAGGTTTCGATGAGCAGTTCTTC	CASSWGLAGGFDEQFF
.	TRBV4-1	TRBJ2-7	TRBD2	TGCGCCAGCAGCCAAGATAGAGGGCTAGCGGGAGTCGAGCAGTACTTC	CASSQDRGLAGVEQYF
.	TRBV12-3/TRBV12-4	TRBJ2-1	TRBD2	TGTGCCAGCAACCTTCTAGCGGGAGTTAACAATGAGCAGTTCTTC	CASNLLAGVNNEQFF